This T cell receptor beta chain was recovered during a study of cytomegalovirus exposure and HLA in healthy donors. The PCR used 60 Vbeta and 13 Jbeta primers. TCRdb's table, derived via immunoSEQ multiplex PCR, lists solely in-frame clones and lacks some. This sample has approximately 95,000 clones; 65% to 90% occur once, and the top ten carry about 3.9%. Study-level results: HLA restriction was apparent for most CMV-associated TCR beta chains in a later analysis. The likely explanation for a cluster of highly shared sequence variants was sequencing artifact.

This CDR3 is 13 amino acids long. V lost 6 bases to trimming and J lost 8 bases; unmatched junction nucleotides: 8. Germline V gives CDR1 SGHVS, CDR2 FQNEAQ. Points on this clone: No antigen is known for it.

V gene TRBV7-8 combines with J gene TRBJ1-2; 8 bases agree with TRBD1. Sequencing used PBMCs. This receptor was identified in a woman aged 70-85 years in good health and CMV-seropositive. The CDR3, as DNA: TGTGCCAGCAGGATGGACAGGGCGGAGGGCTACACCTTC. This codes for CASRMDRAEGYTF.